This T cell receptor beta chain was observed in a study of shared clonotypes between healthy human individuals. As originally analysed: Filtering differed since immunoSEQ provided only junctions, with no quality scores. Clones were sequenced by immunoSEQ multiplex PCR, and TCRdb holds only the in-frame ones, with some missing. The V and J calls and clone size are taken from that table; D and trimming were inferred from the DNA. This table has fewer than 550,000 clones, over 75% appearing once. V was pared by 2 bases and J by 4 bases, with 14 bases between. Germline CDR1 MNHNS, CDR2 SASEGT. The CDR3 totals 15 residues. This clone was seen just once. Only Caucasian adults living in Nashville, Tennessee served as donors.

The sequencing sample was made of PBMCs. The sequence came from a woman aged 40 to 50 in good health. Some clones in this sample may be carry-over from other donors' samples. This chain connects TRBV6-1 to TRBJ1-1; the D gene is possibly TRBD1 (5 bases). The CDR3 is CASSEFGGLGTEAFF. The DNA for the CDR3 is TGTGCCAGCAGTGAATTTGGGGGGTTGGGCACTGAAGCTTTCTTT.